This paragraph covers one T cell receptor beta chain sequence. As yet, its antigen is unknown. Primers included in the PCR were 60 Vbeta and 13 Jbeta primers. Repertoires were generated with immunoSEQ multiplex PCR, while TCRdb's copy carries only in-frame clones and drops some. Of 120,000 or so clones in the sample, over 9.5% were seen once. This specimen comes from a study of cytomegalovirus exposure and HLA in healthy donors. On the study more broadly: A preliminary data release comprised around 85 million unique TCRs obtained from HLA-typed donors.

The CDR3 runs 14 residues. V was trimmed by 1 base and J by 1 base, leaving 7 bases between them. Per the germline V gene, CDR1 is SGHTA and CDR2 is FQGNSA. Regarding the study as a whole: Most of the TCR beta V segments (in an earlier analysis) were productive either about 90% or about 30% of the time. A list of about 160 TCR beta chains associated with cytomegalovirus was given. Compared with the approximately 670-donor mean, an Asian-associated ancestry cluster reportedly had fewer N-insertions, according to a later analysis.

J is TRBJ1-1 and V is TRBV7-2; D ambiguous. Sequencing was performed on PBMCs. This TCR was recovered from a woman between 18 and 30 years old in good health and CMV-seropositive. The CDR3 DNA reads TGTGCCAGCAGCTTAGTTCCGAGGAACACTGAAGCTTTCTTT. This translates into CASSLVPRNTEAFF.